The 31 T cell receptor beta chains presented below share a single source sample, sequenced in a study of T-cell memory formation after mild COVID-19. TCRdb re-analysed the 5' RACE reads in MiXCR, keeping a single row per CDR3 protein. Among 250,000 to 300,000 distinct CDR3 sequences listed, roughly 15% were seen once. Sequenced input: PBMCs or a T cell subset sorted from them (not recorded which). The receptors come from a young man who had mild COVID-19 (a few samples of this study predate the infection). Cell type and time point are not known.

This clonotype has just a few counts. This chain uses TRBV29-1 with TRBJ1-2, with D maybe TRBD1 (5 bases). Germline CDR1 is SQVTM and CDR2 is ANQGSEA. V dropped 5 bases and J dropped 6 bases, with 16 bases sitting between them. The CDR3 runs 13 residues. In DNA form, the CDR3 reads TGCAGCGTTCGGGCCGTGGGACCCCATGGCTACACCTTC. It codes for CSVRAVGPHGYTF.

This clonotype was counted ten times or more. The chain combines TRBV7-2 with TRBJ2-4; possible D gene TRBD1, 6 bases. The CDR3 has 14 residues. Germline V lookup: CDR1 SGHTA, CDR2 FQGNSA. With 3 bases removed from V and 3 bases from J, the gap between germline ends came to 9 bases. Here the CDR3 DNA reads TGTGCCAGCAGCTTGACAGGTGGCAAAAACATTCAGTACTTC. Its protein product is CASSLTGGKNIQYF.

This clonotype was counted a few times. The chain couples TRBV4-2 to TRBJ2-1, with unresolved D. The V end was cut by 8 bases, the J end by 10 bases, with 21 bases between. Germline V gene sequence: CDR1 LGHNA, CDR2 YNFKEQ. CDR3 length equals 14 residues. CDR3 sequence: CASCDLPPVKEQFF. The CDR3 DNA is TGTGCCAGCTGCGATTTACCCCCTGTAAAGGAGCAGTTCTTC.

V usage is TRBV4-1 and J usage is TRBJ1-4; D perhaps matches TRBD1 (5 bases). Germline V gives CDR1 MGHRA, CDR2 YSYEKL. There are 11 residues in the CDR3. V was shortened by 0 bases and J by 17 bases, with 10 bases between the two germline ends. DNA for the CDR3: TGCGCCAGCAGCCAAGAAGGGGCCCCCTTTTTT. Translating it yields CASSQEGAPFF.

The rearrangement joins TRBV2 to TRBJ2-3; TRBD2 matches at 12 bases. Trimming took 3 bases from V and 0 from J; bases not matched to a gene: 7. The CDR3 extends over 18 amino acids. The germline CDR1 and CDR2 sequences are SNHLY and FYNNEI. The CDR3 loop is CASSDSGLAGSSTDTQYF. The CDR3 bases are TGTGCCAGCAGTGATAGTGGACTAGCGGGGTCCAGCACAGATACGCAGTATTTT.

The chain employs TRBV5-6 and TRBJ2-3; 8 bases are shared with TRBD2. The CDR3 has 16 amino acids. Trimming took 4 bases from V and 0 from J; bases not matched to a gene: 7. Germline V gene data show CDR1 as SGHDT and CDR2 as YYEEEE. As DNA, the CDR3 is TGTGCCAGCAGCCCGGGACTAGACTCTAGCACAGATACGCAGTATTTT. Translation: CASSPGLDSSTDTQYF.

The V gene is TRBV9, the J gene TRBJ1-2, with D perhaps TRBD1 (6 bases). This CDR3 region has 14 residues. Germline CDR1 reads SGDLS; CDR2 reads YYNGEE. V dropped 3 bases and J dropped 6 bases, with 15 bases sitting between them. The chain's CDR3 is CASSDGGGNHGYTF. The CDR3 DNA follows: TGTGCCAGCAGCGACGGAGGGGGGAATCATGGCTACACCTTC.

Ten or more counts support this clonotype. This chain connects TRBV4-3 to TRBJ2-4; the D is unclear. Trimming removed 1 base at V and 5 bases at J, with 6 bases between. Germline V gives CDR1 LGHNA, CDR2 YSLEER. This CDR3 contains 13 residues. CDR3 in amino acids: CASSQGQQNIQYF. CDR3 DNA sequence: TGCGCCAGCAGCCAAGGGCAGCAAAACATTCAGTACTTC.

Only a few counts were recorded for this clonotype. The rearrangement uses TRBV6-6 and TRBJ1-1; the match to TRBD1 covers 9 bases. Germline lookup yields CDR1 MNHNY and CDR2 SVGAGI (reference sequence). Trimming at V came to 0 bases and at J to 5 bases, leaving 1 base not matched to a gene. The CDR3 is 14 residues long. The DNA for the CDR3 is TGTGCCAGCAGTTACTCGGGACAGGGAACTGAAGCTTTCTTT. Encoded protein: CASSYSGQGTEAFF.

J is TRBJ2-3 and V is TRBV7-2, with 7 bases that match TRBD1. Per germline, CDR1 SGHTA and CDR2 FQGNSA. With V trimmed by 0 bases and J by 9 bases, 9 bases remained unmatched. The CDR3 spans 15 residues. The CDR3 bases are TGTGCCAGCAGCTTAGCGCCTCAGGGGGTCAGAACGCAGTATTTT. This sequence encodes CASSLAPQGVRTQYF.

This clonotype was seen repeatedly, ten times or more. The chain is built from TRBV9 and TRBJ1-1; D gene ambiguous. Germline lookup yields CDR1 SGDLS and CDR2 YYNGEE. Trimming shortened V by 2 bases and J by 1 base, and 9 bases separated the two germline ends. The length of the CDR3 is 14 residues. The chain's CDR3 is CASSVGSTNTEAFF. The CDR3 DNA reads TGTGCCAGCAGCGTGGGCAGCACGAACACTGAAGCTTTCTTT.

This clonotype was seen repeatedly, ten times or more. The gene calls are TRBV29-1 and TRBJ2-5; D remains ambiguous. With 4 bases removed from V and 7 bases from J, the gap between germline ends came to 13 bases. CDR1 SQVTM and CDR2 ANQGSEA come from the germline V gene. The CDR3 has 12 amino acids. The CDR3 protein is CSVVPPYGTQYF. DNA for the CDR3: TGCAGCGTTGTTCCGCCGTACGGGACCCAGTACTTC.

CDR3 amino acids: CASSLGGTAKNIQYF. The CDR3 DNA sequence: TGTGCCAGCAGTTTAGGAGGGACAGCCAAAAACATTCAGTACTTC. The V gene is TRBV12-3 or TRBV12-4, the J gene TRBJ2-4; tentatively, D is TRBD1 or TRBD2 (5 bases each). The CDR3 has 15 amino acids. Trimming left V 1 base short and J 0 bases short, with 7 bases between.

The chain has TRBV4-3 and TRBJ2-5, with TRBD2 matching 10 bases. There are 15 residues in the CDR3. V lost 3 bases to trimming and J lost 2 bases; unmatched junction nucleotides: 3. CDR1 is LGHNA and CDR2 is YSLEER in the germline V gene. The CDR3 region has the DNA TGCGCCAGCAGCCATGAACTAGCGGGACAAGAGACCCAGTACTTC. Translating it yields CASSHELAGQETQYF.

CDR3: CASSLLAVIKGRDSNQPQHF. DNA for the CDR3: TGTGCCAGCAGTTTATTGGCGGTTATTAAGGGGCGCGATAGCAATCAGCCCCAGCATTTT. The V gene is TRBV28, the J gene TRBJ1-5; maybe TRBD1 (5 bases). From germline, CDR1 is MDHEN and CDR2 SYDVKM. CDR3 size: 20 residues. Trimming took 1 base from V and 0 from J, leaving 22 bases between them. Supplemented by reference TRBV28 and TRBJ1-5, the full variable domain reads DVKVTQSSRYLVKRTGEKVFLECVQDMDHENMFWYRQDPGLGLRLIYFSYDVKMKEKGDIPEGYSVSREKKERFSLILESASTNQTSMYLCASSLLAVIKGRDSNQPQHFGDGTRLSIL.

This clonotype occurred a few times. V usage is TRBV20-1 and J usage is TRBJ2-7; TRBD1 matches at 7 bases. The CDR3 spans 12 residues. Germline V gives CDR1 DFQATT, CDR2 SNEGSKA (reference sequence). V trimming: 5 bases; J trimming: 3 bases; junction bases outside the gene matches: 4. The DNA for the CDR3 is TGCAGTGCTGTTGGACAGGACTACGAGCAGTACGTC. The encoded protein is CSAVGQDYEQYV.

Here the CDR3 DNA reads TGTGCCAGCAGTGCTGACAGCGGGCAGCCCCAGCATTTT. Residues: CASSADSGQPQHF. This chain links TRBV6-1 with TRBJ1-5; D is possibly TRBD1 (5 bases). V lost 4 bases and J 7 bases, leaving 11 bases between the germline ends. The CDR3 contains 13 residues. The germline V gene encodes CDR1 MNHNS and CDR2 SASEGT.

V usage is TRBV13 and J usage is TRBJ2-7; 8 bases agree with TRBD2. This CDR3 comprises 15 residues. Germline assignment: CDR1 PRHDT and CDR2 FYEKMQ (reference sequence). After removal of 5 bases from V and 3 bases from J, the junction contained 9 bases not matched to a gene. CDR3 sequence reads: CASSPAIRGGYEQYF. The CDR3 DNA reads as TGTGCCAGCAGCCCTGCCATCCGGGGGGGCTACGAGCAGTACTTC.

This sequence joins TRBV7-9 and TRBJ1-4; D gene ambiguous. Per the germline V gene, CDR1 is SEHNR and CDR2 is FQNEAQ (reference sequence). The V and J ends lost 4 bases and 5 bases respectively, with 14 bases between them. This CDR3 is 15 amino acids long. The CDR3 region has the DNA TGTGCCAGCAGCTCTAGGGTGGGATTAAATGAAAAACTGTTTTTT. This gives the protein CASSSRVGLNEKLFF.

The CDR3 bases are TGTGCCAGCAGTCACCCCAGACAGGGGGCGGCACCCCTCCACTTT. It codes for CASSHPRQGAAPLHF. The V call is TRBV6-2 or TRBV6-3, the J call TRBJ1-6; TRBD1 matches at 10 bases. V was pared by 5 bases and J by 11 bases, with 9 bases of the junction left unmatched. The germline gives CDR1 MNHEY, CDR2 SVGEGT. CDR3 length: 15 amino acids.

The chain couples TRBV5-1 to TRBJ1-1; D is perhaps TRBD1 (5 bases). The CDR3 covers 15 residues. V was shortened by 2 bases and J by 1 base, with 12 bases between the two germline ends. Germline V CDR1 and CDR2: SGHRS, YFSETQ. CDR3 sequence: CASSLSGTANTEAFF. As DNA, the CDR3 is TGCGCCAGCAGCTTATCTGGGACGGCGAACACTGAAGCTTTCTTT.

This clonotype appeared a few times. V usage is TRBV6-2 or TRBV6-3 and J usage is TRBJ2-1; D is ambiguous. CDR1 is MNHEY and CDR2 is SVGEGT in the germline V gene. V lost 7 bases, J lost 4 bases, and 14 bases lay in between. The CDR3 contains 14 residues. CDR3 residues: CASTRPFPYNEQFF. CDR3 bases: TGTGCCAGCACCCGACCTTTCCCTTACAATGAGCAGTTCTTC.

This clonotype was detected a few times. The CDR3 nucleotides are TGTGCCAGCAGTTACTCGATGGGGGGGAACACTGAAGCTTTCTTT. It translates to CASSYSMGGNTEAFF. The chain links TRBV6-5 to TRBJ1-1, with D perhaps TRBD1 (5 bases). The ends were cut back, 0 bases at V and 1 base at J, with 9 bases in the middle. From germline, CDR1 is MNHEY and CDR2 SVGAGI. This CDR3 is built from 15 residues.

Written as DNA, the CDR3 is TGTGCCAGCAGGGCACAGGGGCTCACAGATACGCAGTATTTT. This encodes CASRAQGLTDTQYF. This chain links TRBV2 with TRBJ2-3, with 7 nucleotides matching TRBD1. The CDR3 is made up of 14 amino acids. The V segment lost 6 bases and the J segment 2 bases; nucleotides outside the gene matches: 5. Germline V gene sequence: CDR1 SNHLY, CDR2 FYNNEI.

The V gene is TRBV5-1, the J gene TRBJ1-6; 7 bases are shared with TRBD1. The length of the CDR3 is 17 residues. Germline trimming cut 4 bases from V and 0 bases from J; bases unmatched to any gene: 7. Germline CDR1 SGHRS, CDR2 YFSETQ. In DNA form, the CDR3 reads TGCGCCAGCAGCGGCGGGACAGCGAACTCCTATAATTCACCCCTCCACTTT. Translation gives CASSGGTANSYNSPLHF.

This clonotype was picked up a small number of times. At one boundary the junction diverges from the germline segment, which might be a read error. The V and J genes are TRBV7-9 and TRBJ2-7; no firm D call. The CDR3 length is 11 residues. Germline CDR1 SEHNR, CDR2 FQNEAQ (reference sequence). In DNA, the CDR3 is TGTTCCAGCAGCCAGTCCTACGAGCAGTACTTC. This sequence encodes CSSSQSYEQYF.

The V and J genes are TRBV6-5 and TRBJ2-7; 8 nucleotides agree with TRBD1. CDR3 size: 12 residues. Germline V gives CDR1 MNHEY, CDR2 SVGAGI. J lost 7 bases, V lost 6 bases, and 5 bases had no gene match. CDR3 DNA sequence: TGTGCCAGCAGGATCGGACAGGGAGAGCAGTACTTC. This gives the protein CASRIGQGEQYF.

This chain uses TRBV7-6 with TRBJ2-7, with D maybe TRBD1 (6 bases). There are 17 residues in the CDR3. Germline-derived CDR1 and CDR2 are SGHVS and FNYEAQ. V lost 1 base to trimming and J lost 3 bases, with 19 bases between them. In DNA form, the CDR3 reads TGTGCCAGCAGCTTAGGGCGACAGGATTTCTTGAGCTACGAGCAGTACTTC. This translates into CASSLGRQDFLSYEQYF. The full variable domain, completed using reference TRBV7-6 and TRBJ2-7, is GAGVSQSPRYKVTKRGQDVALRCDPISGHVSLYWYRQALGQGPEFLTYFNYEAQQDKSGLPNDRFSAERPEGSISTLTIQRTEQRDSAMYRCASSLGRQDFLSYEQYFGPGTRLTVT.

This clonotype has just a few counts. The chain combines TRBV20-1 with TRBJ2-5; no clear D gene. The CDR3 contains 12 residues. V gave up 2 bases and J gave up 1 base, with 5 bases separating them. CDR1 is DFQATT, CDR2 SNEGSKA, per germline (reference sequence). CDR3 DNA: TGCAGTGCTAGACTTACCCAAGAGACCCAGTACTTC. Its protein is CSARLTQETQYF.

The chain couples TRBV20-1 to TRBJ2-1; perhaps TRBD1 as D (5 bases). Deletions cut 5 bases from V and 10 bases from J, with 9 bases between. There are 10 residues in the CDR3. Germline loops: CDR1 DFQATT, CDR2 SNEGSKA (reference sequence). CDR3 region: CSAGAEEQFF. CDR3 in DNA: TGCAGTGCTGGGGCGGAGGAGCAGTTCTTC.

The V gene is TRBV12-3 or TRBV12-4, the J gene TRBJ2-7; D is possibly TRBD1 (6 bases). V was clipped by 6 bases and J by 5 bases, with 11 bases between them. The CDR3 spans 12 residues. DNA of the CDR3: TGTGCCAGCAGAAGGACAGAAAACGAGCAGTACTTC. Encoded protein: CASRRTENEQYF.